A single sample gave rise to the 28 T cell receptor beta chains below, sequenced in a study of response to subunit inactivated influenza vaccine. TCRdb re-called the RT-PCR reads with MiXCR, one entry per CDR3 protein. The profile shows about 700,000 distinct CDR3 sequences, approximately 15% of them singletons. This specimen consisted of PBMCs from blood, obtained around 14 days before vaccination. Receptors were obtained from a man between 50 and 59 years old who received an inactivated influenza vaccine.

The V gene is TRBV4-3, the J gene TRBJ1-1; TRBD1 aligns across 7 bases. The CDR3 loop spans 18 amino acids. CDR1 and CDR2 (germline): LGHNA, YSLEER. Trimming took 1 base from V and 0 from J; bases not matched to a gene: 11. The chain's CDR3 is CASSQGTGGGRMNTEAFF. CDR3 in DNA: TGCGCCAGCAGCCAAGGAACGGGAGGGGGCCGGATGAACACTGAAGCTTTCTTT.

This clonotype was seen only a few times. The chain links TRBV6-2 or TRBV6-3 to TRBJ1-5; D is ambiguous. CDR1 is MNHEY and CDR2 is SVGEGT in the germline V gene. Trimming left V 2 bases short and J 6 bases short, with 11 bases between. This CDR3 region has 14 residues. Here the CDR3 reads CASSYVKGSQPQHF. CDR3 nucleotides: TGTGCCAGCAGTTACGTTAAAGGATCTCAGCCCCAGCATTTT.

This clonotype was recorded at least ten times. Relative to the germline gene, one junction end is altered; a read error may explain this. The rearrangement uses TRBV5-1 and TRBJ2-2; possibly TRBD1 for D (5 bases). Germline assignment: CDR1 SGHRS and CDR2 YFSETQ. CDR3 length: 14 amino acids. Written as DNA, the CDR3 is TGTGCCAGCAGCTCGACAGTGAACACCGGGGAGCTGTTTTTT. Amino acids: CASSSTVNTGELFF.

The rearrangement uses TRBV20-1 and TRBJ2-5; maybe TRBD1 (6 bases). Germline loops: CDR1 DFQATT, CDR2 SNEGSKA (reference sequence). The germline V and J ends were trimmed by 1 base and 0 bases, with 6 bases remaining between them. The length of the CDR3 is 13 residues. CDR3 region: CSARGDNQETQYF. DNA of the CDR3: TGCAGTGCTAGAGGGGACAACCAAGAGACCCAGTACTTC.

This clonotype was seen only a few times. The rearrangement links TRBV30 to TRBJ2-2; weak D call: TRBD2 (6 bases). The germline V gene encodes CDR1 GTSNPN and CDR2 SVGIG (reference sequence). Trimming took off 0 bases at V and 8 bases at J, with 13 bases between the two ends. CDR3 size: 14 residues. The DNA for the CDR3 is TGTGCCTGGAGTGTAGGAGGGCCTCGGGGGGAGCTGTTTTTT. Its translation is CAWSVGGPRGELFF.

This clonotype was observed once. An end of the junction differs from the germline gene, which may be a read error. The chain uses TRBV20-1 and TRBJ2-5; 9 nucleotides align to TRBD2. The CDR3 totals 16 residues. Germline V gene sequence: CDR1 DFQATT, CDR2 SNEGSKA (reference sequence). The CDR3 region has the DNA TGCAGTGCTAGAGATCCCCTAGCGGGAAGGAGAGAGACCCGGTACTTC. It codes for CSARDPLAGRRETRYF.

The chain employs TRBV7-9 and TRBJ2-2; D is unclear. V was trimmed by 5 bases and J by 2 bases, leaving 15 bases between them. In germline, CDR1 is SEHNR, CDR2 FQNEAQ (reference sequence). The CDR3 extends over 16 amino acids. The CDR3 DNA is TGTGCCAGCAGCCATACCTGGGGAATTAACACCGGGGAGCTGTTTTTT. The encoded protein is CASSHTWGINTGELFF.

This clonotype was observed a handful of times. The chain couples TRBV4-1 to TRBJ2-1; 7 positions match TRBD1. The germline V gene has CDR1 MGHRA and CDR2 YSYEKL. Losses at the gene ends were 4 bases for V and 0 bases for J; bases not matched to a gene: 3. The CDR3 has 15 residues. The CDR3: CASSPGTDSYNEQFF. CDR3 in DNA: TGCGCCAGCAGCCCCGGGACAGACTCCTACAATGAGCAGTTCTTC.

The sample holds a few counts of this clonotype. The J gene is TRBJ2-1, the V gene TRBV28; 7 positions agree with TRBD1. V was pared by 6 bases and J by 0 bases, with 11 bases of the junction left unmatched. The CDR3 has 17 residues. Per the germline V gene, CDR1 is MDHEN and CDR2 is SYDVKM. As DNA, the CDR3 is TGTGCCAGCAGGACAGACAGGGATTTCATCTCCTACAATGAGCAGTTCTTC. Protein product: CASRTDRDFISYNEQFF.

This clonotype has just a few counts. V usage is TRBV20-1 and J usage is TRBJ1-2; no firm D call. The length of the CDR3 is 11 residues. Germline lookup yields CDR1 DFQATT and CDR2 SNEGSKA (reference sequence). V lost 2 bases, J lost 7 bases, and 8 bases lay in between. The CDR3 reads CSARFPGGYTF. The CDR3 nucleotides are TGCAGTGCTAGATTTCCGGGTGGCTACACCTTC.

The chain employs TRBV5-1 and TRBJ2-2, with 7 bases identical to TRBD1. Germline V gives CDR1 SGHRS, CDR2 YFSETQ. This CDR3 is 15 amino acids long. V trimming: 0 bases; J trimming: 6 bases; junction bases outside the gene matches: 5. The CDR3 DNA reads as TGCGCCAGCAGCTTGGTGACAGGGAAATCCGGGGAGCTGTTTTTT. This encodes CASSLVTGKSGELFF. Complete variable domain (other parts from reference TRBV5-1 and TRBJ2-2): KAGVTQTPRYLIKTRGQQVTLSCSPISGHRSVSWYQQTPGQGLQFLFEYFSETQRNKGNFPGRFSGRQFSNSRSEMNVSTLELGDSALYLCASSLVTGKSGELFFGEGSRLTVL.

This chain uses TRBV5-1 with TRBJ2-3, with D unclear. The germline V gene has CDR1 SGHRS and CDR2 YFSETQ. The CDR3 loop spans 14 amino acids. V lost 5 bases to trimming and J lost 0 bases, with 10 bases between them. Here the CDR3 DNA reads TGCGCCAGCAGTTCCCTTTCTAGCACAGATACGCAGTATTTT. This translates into CASSSLSSTDTQYF. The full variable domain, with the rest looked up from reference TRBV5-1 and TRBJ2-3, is KAGVTQTPRYLIKTRGQQVTLSCSPISGHRSVSWYQQTPGQGLQFLFEYFSETQRNKGNFPGRFSGRQFSNSRSEMNVSTLELGDSALYLCASSSLSSTDTQYFGPGTRLTVL.

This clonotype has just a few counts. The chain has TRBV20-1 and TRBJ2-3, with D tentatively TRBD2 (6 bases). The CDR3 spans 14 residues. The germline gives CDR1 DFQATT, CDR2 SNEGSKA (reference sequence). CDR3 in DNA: TGCAGCGCCGCCCGGGGGATCCTCACAGATACGCAGTATTTT. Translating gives CSAARGILTDTQYF.

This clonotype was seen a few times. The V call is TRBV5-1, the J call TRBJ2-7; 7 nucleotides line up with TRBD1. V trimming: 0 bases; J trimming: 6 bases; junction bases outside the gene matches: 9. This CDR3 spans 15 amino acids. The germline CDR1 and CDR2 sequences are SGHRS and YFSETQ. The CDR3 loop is CASSLGGQVTVEQYF. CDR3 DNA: TGCGCCAGCAGCTTGGGAGGACAGGTGACCGTCGAGCAGTACTTC.

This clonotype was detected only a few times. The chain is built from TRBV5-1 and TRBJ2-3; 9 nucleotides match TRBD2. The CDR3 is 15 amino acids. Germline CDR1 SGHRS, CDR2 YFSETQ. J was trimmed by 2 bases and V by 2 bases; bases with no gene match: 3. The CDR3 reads CASSFSGGYTDTQYF. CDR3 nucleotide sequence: TGCGCCAGCAGCTTTAGCGGGGGTTACACAGATACGCAGTATTTT. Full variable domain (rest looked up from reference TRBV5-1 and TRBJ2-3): KAGVTQTPRYLIKTRGQQVTLSCSPISGHRSVSWYQQTPGQGLQFLFEYFSETQRNKGNFPGRFSGRQFSNSRSEMNVSTLELGDSALYLCASSFSGGYTDTQYFGPGTRLTVL.

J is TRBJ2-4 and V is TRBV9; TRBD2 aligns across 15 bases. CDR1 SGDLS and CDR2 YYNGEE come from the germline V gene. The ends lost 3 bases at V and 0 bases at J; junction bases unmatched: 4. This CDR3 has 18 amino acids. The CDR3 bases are TGTGCCAGCAGCGGAGGACTAGCGGGAGGGCCAGCCAAAAACATTCAGTACTTC. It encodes CASSGGLAGGPAKNIQYF.

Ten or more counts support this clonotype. CDR3 loop: CASSLETDTQYF. In DNA, the CDR3 is TGCGCCAGCAGCTTGGAGACAGATACGCAGTATTTT. This chain uses TRBV5-1 with TRBJ2-3, with D unclear. V shed 0 bases and J shed 3 bases, with 2 bases lying between them. This CDR3 is 12 amino acids long. From germline, CDR1 is SGHRS and CDR2 YFSETQ. The full variable domain, rest sourced from reference TRBV5-1 and TRBJ2-3, is KAGVTQTPRYLIKTRGQQVTLSCSPISGHRSVSWYQQTPGQGLQFLFEYFSETQRNKGNFPGRFSGRQFSNSRSEMNVSTLELGDSALYLCASSLETDTQYFGPGTRLTVL.

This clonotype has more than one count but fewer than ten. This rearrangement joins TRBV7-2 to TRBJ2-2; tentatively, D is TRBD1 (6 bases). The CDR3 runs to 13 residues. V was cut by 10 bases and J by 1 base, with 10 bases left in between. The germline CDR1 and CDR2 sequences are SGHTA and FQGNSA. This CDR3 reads CATGQKNTGELFF. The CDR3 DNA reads TGTGCCACAGGACAGAAGAACACCGGGGAGCTGTTTTTT.

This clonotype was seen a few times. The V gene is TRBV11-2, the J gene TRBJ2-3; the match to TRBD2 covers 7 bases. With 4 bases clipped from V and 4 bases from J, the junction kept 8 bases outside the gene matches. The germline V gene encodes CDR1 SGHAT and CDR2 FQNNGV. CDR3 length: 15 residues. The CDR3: CASSSGGRGADTQYF. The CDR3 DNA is TGTGCCAGCAGCTCAGGTGGACGGGGGGCAGATACGCAGTATTTT.

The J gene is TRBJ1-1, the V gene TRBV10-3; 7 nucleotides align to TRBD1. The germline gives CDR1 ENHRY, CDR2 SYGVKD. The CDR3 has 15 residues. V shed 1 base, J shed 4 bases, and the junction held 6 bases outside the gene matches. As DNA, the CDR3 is TGTGCCATCAGTGAGTTGGGACAGACATCCACTGAAGCTTTCTTT. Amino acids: CAISELGQTSTEAFF.

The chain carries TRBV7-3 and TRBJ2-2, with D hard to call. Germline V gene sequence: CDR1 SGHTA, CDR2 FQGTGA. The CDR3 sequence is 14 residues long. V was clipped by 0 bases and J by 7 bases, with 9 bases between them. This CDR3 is CASSLTPAFGELFF. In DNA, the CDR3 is TGTGCCAGCAGCTTAACACCAGCATTCGGGGAGCTGTTTTTT.

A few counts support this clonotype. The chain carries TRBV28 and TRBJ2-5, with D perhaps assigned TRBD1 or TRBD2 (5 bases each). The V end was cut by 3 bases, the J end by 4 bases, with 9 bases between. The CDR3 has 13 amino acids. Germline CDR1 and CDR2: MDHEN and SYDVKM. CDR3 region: CASSLGRLETQYF. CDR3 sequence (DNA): TGTGCCAGCAGTTTGGGACGTCTAGAGACCCAGTACTTC.

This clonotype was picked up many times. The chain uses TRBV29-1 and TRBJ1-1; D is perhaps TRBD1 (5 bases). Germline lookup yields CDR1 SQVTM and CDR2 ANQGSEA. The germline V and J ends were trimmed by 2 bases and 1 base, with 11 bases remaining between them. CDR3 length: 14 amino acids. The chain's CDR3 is CSVEFGTRNTEAFF. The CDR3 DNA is TGCAGCGTTGAATTTGGGACTAGGAACACTGAAGCTTTCTTT.

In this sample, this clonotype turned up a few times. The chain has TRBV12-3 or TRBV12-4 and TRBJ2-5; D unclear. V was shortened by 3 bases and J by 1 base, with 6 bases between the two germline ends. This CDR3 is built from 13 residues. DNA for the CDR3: TGTGCCAGCAGTTTTGCCGTCCAAGAGACCCAGTACTTC. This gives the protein CASSFAVQETQYF.

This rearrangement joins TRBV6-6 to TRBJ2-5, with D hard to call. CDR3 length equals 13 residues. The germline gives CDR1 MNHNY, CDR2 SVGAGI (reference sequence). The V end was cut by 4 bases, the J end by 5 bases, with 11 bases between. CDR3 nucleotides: TGTGCCAGCAGTTCCTCCGACGGGGAGACCCAGTACTTC. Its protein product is CASSSSDGETQYF.

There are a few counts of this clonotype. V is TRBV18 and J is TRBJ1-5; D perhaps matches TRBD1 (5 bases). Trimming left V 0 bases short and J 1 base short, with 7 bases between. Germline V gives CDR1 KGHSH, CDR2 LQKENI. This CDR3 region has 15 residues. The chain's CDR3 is CASSPPGVSNQPQHF. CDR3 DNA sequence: TGTGCCAGCTCACCACCGGGGGTAAGCAATCAGCCCCAGCATTTT.

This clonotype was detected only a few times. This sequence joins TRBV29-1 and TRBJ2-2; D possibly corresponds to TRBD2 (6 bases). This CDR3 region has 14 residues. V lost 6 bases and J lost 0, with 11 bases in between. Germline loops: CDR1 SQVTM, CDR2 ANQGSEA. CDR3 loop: CSVGVAANTGELFF. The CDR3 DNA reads TGCAGCGTCGGAGTAGCGGCGAACACCGGGGAGCTGTTTTTT.

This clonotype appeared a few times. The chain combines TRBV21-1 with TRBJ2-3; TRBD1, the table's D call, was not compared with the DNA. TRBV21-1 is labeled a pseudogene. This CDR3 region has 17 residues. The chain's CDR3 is CASSKVRDRTNTDTQYF. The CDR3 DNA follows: TGTGCCAGCAGCAAAGTCCGGGACAGGACAAACACAGATACGCAGTATTTT.